This T cell receptor (beta chain) emerged from a study of regulatory T cells in long-lasting Graves disease. Combining iRepertoire HTBI primers with Arm-PCR of CDR3 regions, the authors built TCR beta libraries. TCRdb passed the multiplex PCR reads through MiXCR, listing each CDR3 protein once. Of a few hundred thousand distinct CDR3 sequences in the sample, roughly 15% were seen once. Time point reported: newly diagnosed GD, antithyroid drugs for less than 3 months. Following extraction of RNA from PBMCs, that RNA was used to make the TCR library. As collected, the peripheral blood samples measured 7.5 to 10 milliliters each and went into EDTA tubes. The CDR3 is 16 amino acids. The junction had 5 bases not matched to a gene; V was cut back by 1 base and J by 1 base. The V gene's germline CDR1 is MDHEN and CDR2 SYDVKM. This clonotype was found many times. These records were also assigned to another study, of T cells in Graves' hyperthyroidism and ophthalmopathy.

The chain is built from TRBV28 and TRBJ2-3, with 7 bases fitting TRBD1. This clonotype was sampled from a woman between 35 and 50 years old with Graves disease. This specimen consisted of peripheral blood mononuclear cells (PBMCs), obtained at new diagnosis, from a patient treated with antithyroid drugs. In nucleotides, the CDR3 is TGTGCCAGCAGTTTATCGGGGACAGCTCGCACAGATACGCAGTATTTT. It translates to CASSLSGTARTDTQYF.